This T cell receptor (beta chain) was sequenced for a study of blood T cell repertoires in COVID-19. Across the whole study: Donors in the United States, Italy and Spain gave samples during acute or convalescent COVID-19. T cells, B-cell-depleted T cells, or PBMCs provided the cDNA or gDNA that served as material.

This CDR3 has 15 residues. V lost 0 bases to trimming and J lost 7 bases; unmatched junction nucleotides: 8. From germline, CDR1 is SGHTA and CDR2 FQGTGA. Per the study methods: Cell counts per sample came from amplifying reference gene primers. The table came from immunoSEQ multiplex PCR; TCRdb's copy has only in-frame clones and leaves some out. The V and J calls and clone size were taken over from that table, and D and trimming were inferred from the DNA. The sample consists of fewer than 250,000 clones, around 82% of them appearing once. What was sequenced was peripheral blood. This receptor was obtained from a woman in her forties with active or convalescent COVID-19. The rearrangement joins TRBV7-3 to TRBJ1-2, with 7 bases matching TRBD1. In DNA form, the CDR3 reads TGTGCCAGCAGCTTAACCGAGGGGGCAGGTTCTGGCTACACCTTC. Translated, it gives CASSLTEGAGSGYTF.